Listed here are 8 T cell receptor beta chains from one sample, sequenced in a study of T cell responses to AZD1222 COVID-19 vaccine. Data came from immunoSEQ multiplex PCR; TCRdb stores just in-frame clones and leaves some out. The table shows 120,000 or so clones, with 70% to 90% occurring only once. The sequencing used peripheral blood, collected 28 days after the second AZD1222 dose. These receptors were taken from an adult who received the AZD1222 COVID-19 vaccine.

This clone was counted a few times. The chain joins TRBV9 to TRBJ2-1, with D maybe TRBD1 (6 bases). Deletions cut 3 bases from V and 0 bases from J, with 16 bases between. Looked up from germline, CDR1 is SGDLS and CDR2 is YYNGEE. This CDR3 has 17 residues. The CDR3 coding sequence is TGTGCCAGCAGCGCCCGAGGGGACACGAACTCCTACAATGAGCAGTTCTTC. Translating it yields CASSARGDTNSYNEQFF.

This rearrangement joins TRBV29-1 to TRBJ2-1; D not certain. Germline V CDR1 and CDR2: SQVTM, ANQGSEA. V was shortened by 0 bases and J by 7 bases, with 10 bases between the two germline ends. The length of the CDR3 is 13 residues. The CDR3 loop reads CSVEDDPSNEQFF. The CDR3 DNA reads TGCAGCGTTGAAGACGACCCTTCTAATGAGCAGTTCTTC.

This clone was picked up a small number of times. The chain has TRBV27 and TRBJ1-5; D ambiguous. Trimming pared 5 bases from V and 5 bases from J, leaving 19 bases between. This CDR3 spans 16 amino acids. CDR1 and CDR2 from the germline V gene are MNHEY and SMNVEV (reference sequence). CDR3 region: CASSPIPETRDQPQHF. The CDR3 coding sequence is TGTGCCAGCAGTCCCATCCCCGAAACAAGAGATCAGCCCCAGCATTTT.

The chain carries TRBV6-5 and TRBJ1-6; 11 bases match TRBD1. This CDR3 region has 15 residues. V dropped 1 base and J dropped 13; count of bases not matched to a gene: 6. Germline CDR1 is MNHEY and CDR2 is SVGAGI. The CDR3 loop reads CASSYYRDRGLPLHF. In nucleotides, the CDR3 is TGTGCCAGCAGTTACTACCGGGACAGGGGGTTGCCCCTCCACTTT.

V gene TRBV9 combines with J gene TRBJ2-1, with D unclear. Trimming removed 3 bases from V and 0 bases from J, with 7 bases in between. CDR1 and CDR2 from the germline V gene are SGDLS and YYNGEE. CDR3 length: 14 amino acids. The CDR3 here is CASSEGSSYNEQFF. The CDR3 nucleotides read TGTGCCAGCAGCGAGGGTAGCTCCTACAATGAGCAGTTCTTC.

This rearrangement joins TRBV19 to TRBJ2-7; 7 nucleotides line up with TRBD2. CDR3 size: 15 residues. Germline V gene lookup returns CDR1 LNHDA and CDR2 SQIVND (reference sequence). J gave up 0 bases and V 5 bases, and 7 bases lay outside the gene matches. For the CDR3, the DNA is TGTGCCAGTAGTTCTAGGGGAGGGAGCTCCTACGAGCAGTACTTC. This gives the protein CASSSRGGSSYEQYF.

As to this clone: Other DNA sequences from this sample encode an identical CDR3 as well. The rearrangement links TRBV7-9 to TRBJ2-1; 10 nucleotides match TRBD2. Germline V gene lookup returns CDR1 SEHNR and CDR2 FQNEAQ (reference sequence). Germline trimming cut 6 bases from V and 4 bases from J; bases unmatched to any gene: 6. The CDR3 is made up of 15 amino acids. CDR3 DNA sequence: TGTGCCAGCAGTCGGCTAGCGGGGGAATACAATGAGCAGTTCTTC. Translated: CASSRLAGEYNEQFF.

CDR3 DNA sequence: TGTGCCAGCAGCTCCCTGGGAGGGGAAGGCACTGAAGCTTTCTTT. This encodes CASSSLGGEGTEAFF. The gene calls are TRBV21-1 and TRBJ1-1. TRBV21-1 is a pseudogene. The CDR3 totals 15 residues.